Described below is a single T cell receptor beta chain sequence and its context. Its antigen is still unknown. Within one base of it there is no much larger clone, and no base qualities were kept. TCR cDNA was synthesized by 5'RACE template switching, through which a universal primer site and unique molecular identifiers were introduced. Priming for cDNA synthesis came from both the TCR alpha and TCR beta constant segments. Two PCR steps were used to amplify libraries, with sample barcodes and sequencing adapters being added in the second step. Sequencing of libraries was performed on Illumina HiSeq 2500 (2x100 bp) or NovaSeq (2x150 bp). Concerning the study's data processing: MIGEC handled demultiplexing of reads and collapsing into UMI consensus sequences, while MiXCR performed V(D)J alignment. Clonotypes responding to the vaccine were identified with edgeR on replicate PBMC samples, with the criteria of FDR below 0.01 and a log2 fold change above 5 up to day 15. Each bulk clonotype was labeled CD4 or CD8 based on which sequenced repertoire, CD4 or CD8, contained the clonotype at higher abundance. The raw public data were reprocessed by TCRdb itself: fastp quality trimming at Q25, MiXCR clonotype calling, in-frame beta chains only. CDR3 protein sequences are deduplicated, and each keeps its most common genes and DNA. These V and J calls rely on TCRdb rather than the paper's analysis. The sample table shows under 550,000 distinct CDR3 sequences, and 21% are seen once. The ten top clones hold about 16% of the sample.

The treatment or condition label here, explained by the study, means: live attenuated yellow fever vaccine strain. At each blood-draw timepoint, two biological replicates of bulk PBMCs were collected. A standard Ficoll-Paque protocol was used to isolate PBMCs from peripheral blood. RNA was extracted with TriZol from bulk PBMCs, CD4 and CD8 fractions, and dextramer-positive and dextramer-negative fractions. CDR1 and CDR2 are drawn from the germline V gene: SGDLS, YYNGEE. The CDR3 holds 15 amino acids from the cysteine to the phenylalanine. Solely the CDR3 DNA is kept, with 45 bases framed from the first base. Trimming removed 6 bases from V and 0 bases from J, leaving 15 bases between the germline ends. The data originate from a study of T cells after yellow fever vaccination (dated by TCRdb to the late 2010s). The study in broad terms: The SMART-Seq v4 Ultra Low Input RNA kit was used to prepare libraries from fractions with low cell numbers. Bulk TCR alpha and beta repertoires were sequenced longitudinally to track T-cell clones before and after primary and booster YFV17D yellow fever vaccination. Two healthy male donors made up the cohort, one aged 18 to 29 years and the other aged 30 to 40 years. Blood was drawn at multiple timepoints before and after primary and secondary immunization, with bulk PBMC replicates and cell subsets isolated. The research as a whole found: A small share of clonotypes occurred in both CD4 and CD8 compartments, likely arising from convergent recombination. Because abundant contaminating clonotypes from the bulk population could be contained in FACS-sorted repertoires, computational filtering was required. Most clones expanded after primary vaccination (around 96% of CD4 and approximately 90% of CD8) were re-detected after the booster, suggesting that broad memory maintenance occurred. The study included only a couple of donors, which limits how far the findings can be generalized. The secondary T-cell response was found to be weaker but faster than the primary response, with a peak reached on day 5 rather than on day 15.

The TCR comes from a man younger than 35 who received the YFV17D yellow fever vaccine. Specimen: PBMCs, collected approximately 22 days after the first yellow fever vaccination. In this chain, TRBV9 is recombined with TRBJ1-1; the best D guess is TRBD1, with 6 bases matching. The DNA is TGTGCCAGCACCCGGGGGGGCTCTATGAACACTGAAGCTTTCTTT. Its protein product is CASTRGGSMNTEAFF.